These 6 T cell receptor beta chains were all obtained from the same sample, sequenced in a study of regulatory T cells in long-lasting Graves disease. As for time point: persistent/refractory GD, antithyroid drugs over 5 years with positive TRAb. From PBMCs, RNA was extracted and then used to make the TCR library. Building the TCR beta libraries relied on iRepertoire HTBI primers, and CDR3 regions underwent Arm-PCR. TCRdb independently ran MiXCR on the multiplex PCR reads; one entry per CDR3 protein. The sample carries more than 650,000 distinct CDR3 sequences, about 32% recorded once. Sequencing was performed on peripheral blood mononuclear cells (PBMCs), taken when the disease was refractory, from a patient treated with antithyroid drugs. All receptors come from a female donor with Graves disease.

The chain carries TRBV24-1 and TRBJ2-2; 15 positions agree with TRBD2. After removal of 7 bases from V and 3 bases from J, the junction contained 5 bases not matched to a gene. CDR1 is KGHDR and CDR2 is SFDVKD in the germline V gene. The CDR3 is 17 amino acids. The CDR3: CATRRGLAGGDTGELFF. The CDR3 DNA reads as TGTGCCACCAGGCGAGGACTAGCGGGAGGGGACACCGGGGAGCTGTTTTTT.

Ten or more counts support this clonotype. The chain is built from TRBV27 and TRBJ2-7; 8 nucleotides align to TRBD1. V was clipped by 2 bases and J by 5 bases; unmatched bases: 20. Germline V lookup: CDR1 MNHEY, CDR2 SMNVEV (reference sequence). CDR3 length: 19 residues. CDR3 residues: CASSLTTGTGMFRGHEQYF. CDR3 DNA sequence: TGTGCCAGCAGTTTAACTACCGGGACAGGAATGTTCCGGGGCCACGAGCAGTACTTC.

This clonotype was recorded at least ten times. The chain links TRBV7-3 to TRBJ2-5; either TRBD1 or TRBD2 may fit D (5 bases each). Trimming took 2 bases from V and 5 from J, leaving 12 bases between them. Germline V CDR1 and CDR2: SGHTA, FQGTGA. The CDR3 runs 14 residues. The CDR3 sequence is CASSLDGTRETQYF. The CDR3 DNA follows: TGTGCCAGCAGCTTAGACGGGACGAGGGAGACCCAGTACTTC.

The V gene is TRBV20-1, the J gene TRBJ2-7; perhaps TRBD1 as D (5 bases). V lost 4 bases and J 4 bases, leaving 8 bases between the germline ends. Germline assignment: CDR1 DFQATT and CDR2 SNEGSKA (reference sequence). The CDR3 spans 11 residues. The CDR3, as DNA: TGCAGTGCTACCCGACAGTACGAGCAGTACTTC. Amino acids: CSATRQYEQYF.

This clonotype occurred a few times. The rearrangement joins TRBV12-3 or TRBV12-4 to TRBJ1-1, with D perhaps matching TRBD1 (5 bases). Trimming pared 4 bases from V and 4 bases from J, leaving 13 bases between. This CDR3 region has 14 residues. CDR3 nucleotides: TGTGCCAGCAGTTCTTCCCTCGGGGCCACTGAAGCTTTCTTT. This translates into CASSSSLGATEAFF.

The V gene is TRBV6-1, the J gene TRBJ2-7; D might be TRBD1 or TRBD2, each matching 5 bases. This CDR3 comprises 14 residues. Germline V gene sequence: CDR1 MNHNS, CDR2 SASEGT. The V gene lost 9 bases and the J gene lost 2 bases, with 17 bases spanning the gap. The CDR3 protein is CASSGPRGPYEQYF. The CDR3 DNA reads TGTGCCAGTTCGGGTCCCCGGGGCCCCTACGAGCAGTACTTC.